What follows is one T cell receptor (beta chain) and its context. Sequenced by immunoSEQ multiplex PCR; TCRdb stores in-frame clones only, minus some. Counted here are roughly 130,000 clones, approximately 83% occurring once; the ten biggest clones make up about 9.6%. Looked up from germline, CDR1 is MNHNS and CDR2 is SASEGT. The CDR3 has 16 amino acids. V dropped 4 bases and J dropped 5; count of bases not matched to a gene: 11. This entry belongs to a study of blood T cell repertoires in COVID-19. Study details: Both acute and convalescent COVID-19 samples were obtained from the United States, Italy and Spain.

This TCR was sampled from a man in his forties with active or convalescent COVID-19. The chain uses TRBV6-1 and TRBJ1-1; 9 bases match TRBD1. The sample comprised peripheral blood. The CDR3 bases are TGTGCCAGCAGTGCCCTCTCCACAGGGGGCTGGACTGAAGCTTTCTTT. This codes for CASSALSTGGWTEAFF.